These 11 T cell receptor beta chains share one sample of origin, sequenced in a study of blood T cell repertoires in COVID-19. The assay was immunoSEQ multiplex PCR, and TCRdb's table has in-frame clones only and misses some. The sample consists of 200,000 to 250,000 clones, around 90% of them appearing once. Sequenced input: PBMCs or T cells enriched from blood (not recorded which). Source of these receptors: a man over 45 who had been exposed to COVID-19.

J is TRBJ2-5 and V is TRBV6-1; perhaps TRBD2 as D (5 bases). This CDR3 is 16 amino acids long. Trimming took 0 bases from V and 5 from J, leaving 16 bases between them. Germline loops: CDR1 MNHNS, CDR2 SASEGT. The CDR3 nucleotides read TGTGCCAGCAGTGAAGCGCCGTTAGCTAGCATCGAGACCCAGTACTTC. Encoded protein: CASSEAPLASIETQYF.

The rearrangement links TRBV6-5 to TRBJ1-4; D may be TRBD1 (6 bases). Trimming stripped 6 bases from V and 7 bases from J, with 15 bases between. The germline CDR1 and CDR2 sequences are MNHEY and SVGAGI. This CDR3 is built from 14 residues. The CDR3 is CASSLLGGAEKLFF. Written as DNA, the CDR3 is TGTGCCAGCAGCTTGTTAGGGGGAGCTGAAAAACTGTTTTTT.

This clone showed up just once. The chain's CDR3 is CASSAQQGTHEQYF. Here the CDR3 DNA reads TGCGCCAGCAGCGCGCAACAGGGTACCCACGAGCAGTACTTC. The chain is built from TRBV5-1 and TRBJ2-7; weak D call: TRBD1 (6 bases). The CDR3 totals 14 residues. The V and J ends lost 4 bases and 5 bases respectively, with 16 bases between them. Germline assignment: CDR1 SGHRS and CDR2 YFSETQ. Combining the CDR3 with reference TRBV5-1 and TRBJ2-7 gives the whole variable domain KAGVTQTPRYLIKTRGQQVTLSCSPISGHRSVSWYQQTPGQGLQFLFEYFSETQRNKGNFPGRFSGRQFSNSRSEMNVSTLELGDSALYLCASSAQQGTHEQYFGPGTRLTVT.

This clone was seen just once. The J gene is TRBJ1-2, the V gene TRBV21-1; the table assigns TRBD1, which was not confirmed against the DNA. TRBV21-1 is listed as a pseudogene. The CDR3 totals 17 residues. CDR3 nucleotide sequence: TGTGCCAGCACCACTTCTAGGCCGGGACAGGGGAGGAATGGCTACACCTTC. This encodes CASTTSRPGQGRNGYTF.

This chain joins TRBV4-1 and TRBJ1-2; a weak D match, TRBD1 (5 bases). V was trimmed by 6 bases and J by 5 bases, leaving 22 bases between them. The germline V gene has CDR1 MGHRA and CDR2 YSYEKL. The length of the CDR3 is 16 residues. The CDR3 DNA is TGCGCCAGCAGGAACGAAGACAGCGGGTTTTGGTATGGCTACACCTTC. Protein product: CASRNEDSGFWYGYTF.

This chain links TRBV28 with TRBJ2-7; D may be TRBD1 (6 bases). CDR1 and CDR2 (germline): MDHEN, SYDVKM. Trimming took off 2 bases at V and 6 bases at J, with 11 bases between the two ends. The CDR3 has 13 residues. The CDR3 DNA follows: TGTGCCAGCAGTTTACACAGGGTTGGCGAGCAGTACTTC. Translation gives CASSLHRVGEQYF.

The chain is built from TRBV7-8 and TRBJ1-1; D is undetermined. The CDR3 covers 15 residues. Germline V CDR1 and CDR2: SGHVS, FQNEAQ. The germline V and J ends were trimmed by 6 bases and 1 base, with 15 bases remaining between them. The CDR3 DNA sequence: TGTGCCAGCAGTAATCTGGGCGGGCCGAACACTGAAGCTTTCTTT. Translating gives CASSNLGGPNTEAFF. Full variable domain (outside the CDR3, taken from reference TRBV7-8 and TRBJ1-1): GAGVSQSPRYKVAKRGQDVALRCDPISGHVSLFWYQQALGQGPEFLTYFQNEAQLDKSGLPSDRFFAERPEGSVSTLKIQRTQQEDSAVYLCASSNLGGPNTEAFFGQGTRLTVV.

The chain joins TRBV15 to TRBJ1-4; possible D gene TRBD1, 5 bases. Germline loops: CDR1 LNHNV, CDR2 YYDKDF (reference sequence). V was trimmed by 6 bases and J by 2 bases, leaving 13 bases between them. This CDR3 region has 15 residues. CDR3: CATSSGLTTNEKLFF. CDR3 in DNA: TGTGCCACCAGTTCAGGGTTGACGACTAATGAAAAACTGTTTTTT. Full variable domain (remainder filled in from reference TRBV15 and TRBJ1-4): DAMVIQNPRYQVTQFGKPVTLSCSQTLNHNVMYWYQQKSSQAPKLLFHYYDKDFNNEADTPDNFQSRRPNTSFCFLDIRSPGLGDTAMYLCATSSGLTTNEKLFFGSGTQLSVL.

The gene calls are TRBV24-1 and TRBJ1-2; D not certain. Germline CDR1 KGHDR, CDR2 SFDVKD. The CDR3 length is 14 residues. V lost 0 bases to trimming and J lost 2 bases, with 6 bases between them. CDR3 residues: CATSDLWQNYGYTF. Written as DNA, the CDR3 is TGTGCCACCAGTGATTTGTGGCAGAACTATGGCTACACCTTC.

In DNA, the CDR3 is TGTGCCAGCAGCTTAACGGGGGGGCAGGCCCCCACCGGGGAGCTGTTTTTT. It codes for CASSLTGGQAPTGELFF. The V gene is TRBV7-3, the J gene TRBJ2-2, with D possibly being TRBD2 (7 bases). Germline CDR1 is SGHTA and CDR2 is FQGTGA. The CDR3 runs 17 residues. V gave up 0 bases and J gave up 4 bases, with 15 bases separating them.

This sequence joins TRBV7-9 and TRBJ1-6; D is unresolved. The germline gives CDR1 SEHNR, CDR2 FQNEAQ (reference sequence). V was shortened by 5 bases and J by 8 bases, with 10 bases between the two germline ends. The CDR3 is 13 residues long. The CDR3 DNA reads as TGTGCCAGCAGCACCCAATCGGATTCACCCCTCCACTTT. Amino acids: CASSTQSDSPLHF. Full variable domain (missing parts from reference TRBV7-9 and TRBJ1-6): DTGVSQNPRHKITKRGQNVTFRCDPISEHNRLYWYRQTLGQGPEFLTYFQNEAQLEKSRLLSDRFSAERPKGSFSTLEIQRTEQGDSAMYLCASSTQSDSPLHFGNGTRLTVT.